This is a list of T cell receptor beta chains from one sample in a study of blood T cell repertoires in COVID-19. Sequencing used immunoSEQ multiplex PCR; TCRdb keeps in-frame clones, though not all of them. The repertoire includes 440,000 or so clones, approximately 89% of them detected once, and less than 2% sits in the top ten. The sequenced sample consisted of peripheral blood. The receptors come from a woman aged 40 to 50 with COVID-19, enrolled during active disease. The CDR3 runs from the conserved cysteine through the conserved F or W. Fields, in order: V gene, J gene, D gene, clone size, CDR3 protein, CDR3 DNA. The D gene is left open where the match is weak. A row's size may be missing; if present it is once, few, many or a size class.

>TRBV9|TRBJ2-7|.|once
CASSVDVGSYEQYF
TGTGCCAGCAGCGTAGACGTCGGCTCCTACGAGCAGTACTTC
>TRBV27|TRBJ1-2|TRBD1|.
CASSFGGTGGYGYTF
TGTGCCAGCAGTTTCGGTGGGACAGGGGGATATGGCTACACCTTC
>TRBV27|TRBJ1-2|.|.
CASSSPGVGIYGYTF
TGTGCCAGCAGTTCCCCAGGGGTTGGTATCTATGGCTACACCTTC
>TRBV9|TRBJ2-4|.|.
CASSVEGIPNSIQYF
TGTGCCAGCAGCGTAGAGGGGATCCCTAATAGCATTCAGTACTTC
>TRBV7-8|TRBJ2-1|.|.
CASSYRDTWSFLEQFF
TGTGCCAGCAGCTACCGGGACACTTGGTCCTTCTTAGAGCAGTTCTTC
>TRBV25-1|TRBJ1-5|TRBD1|.
CASSEYYRGRQPQHF
TGTGCCAGCAGTGAATATTACAGGGGGCGACAGCCCCAGCATTTT
>TRBV5-6|TRBJ2-2|TRBD1|.
CASSFFTTGYTGELFF
TGTGCCAGCAGCTTCTTCACGACAGGGTACACCGGGGAGCTGTTTTTT
>TRBV24-1|TRBJ2-7|TRBD2|.
CATSAGAGGAVEQYF
TGTGCCACCAGTGCAGGAGCGGGGGGCGCGGTCGAGCAGTACTTC
>TRBV7-9|TRBJ1-2|TRBD1|few
CASSLTGGNYGYTF
TGTGCCAGCAGCTTGACAGGGGGAAACTATGGCTACACCTTC
>TRBV18|TRBJ2-5|.|.
CASSHDISQETQYF
TGTGCCAGCTCACACGACATTTCCCAAGAGACCCAGTACTTC
>TRBV29-1|TRBJ1-2|TRBD1|.
CSGKEGTGLLRGGYTF
TGCAGCGGAAAAGAGGGGACAGGGCTCCTTCGGGGAGGCTACACCTTC
>TRBV7-2|TRBJ2-7|TRBD1|.
CASSRLGTGGYEQYF
TGTGCCAGCAGCCGGTTGGGGACAGGGGGTTACGAGCAGTACTTC
>TRBV5-4|TRBJ2-2|.|once
CASSLGSSVNTGELFF
TGTGCCAGCAGCTTGGGATCGTCAGTGAACACCGGGGAGCTGTTTTTT
>TRBV6-2/TRBV6-3|TRBJ2-1|.|.
CASSYSKLVSYNEQFF
TGTGCCAGCAGTTACTCGAAACTAGTCTCCTACAATGAGCAGTTCTTC
>TRBV2|TRBJ1-3|.|once
CASRGGRSSGNTIYF
TGTGCCAGCAGGGGGGGGCGGAGCTCTGGAAACACCATATATTTT
>TRBV5-4|TRBJ2-7|.|.
CASSPDRKTYEQYF
TGTGCCAGCAGCCCCGACAGAAAGACCTACGAGCAGTACTTC
>TRBV28|TRBJ2-1|.|.
CASSPQDPNEQFF
TGTGCCAGCAGTCCACAGGACCCCAATGAGCAGTTCTTC
>TRBV4-3|TRBJ2-6|.|.
CASSQESTLGANVLTF
TGCGCCAGCAGCCAAGAATCTACTCTTGGGGCCAACGTCCTGACTTTC
>TRBV12-3/TRBV12-4|TRBJ1-1|.|.
CASSFMNTEAFF
TGTGCCAGCAGTTTTATGAACACTGAAGCTTTCTTT
>TRBV27|TRBJ1-5|TRBD1|.
CASSLSQGRGVQPQHF
TGTGCCAGCAGTTTATCGCAGGGCAGGGGGGTTCAGCCCCAGCATTTT
>TRBV7-2|TRBJ1-2|TRBD1|.
CASSRQGALGYTF
TGTGCCAGCAGCCGACAGGGGGCGCTTGGCTACACCTTC
>TRBV7-9|TRBJ1-1|.|.
CASSLGAGKNTEAFF
TGTGCCAGCAGCTTAGGGGCAGGGAAGAACACTGAAGCTTTCTTT
>TRBV19|TRBJ2-3|TRBD1|.
CASSQDRGFSLADTQYF
TGTGCCAGTAGTCAGGACAGGGGGTTTTCTTTAGCAGATACGCAGTATTTT
>TRBV19|TRBJ1-5|.|once
CASSRGNQPQHF
TGTGCCAGTAGTCGAGGCAATCAGCCCCAGCATTTT
>TRBV11-2|TRBJ2-1|TRBD2|once
CASSFFSGRAPEQFF
TGTGCCAGCAGCTTTTTCAGCGGGAGGGCCCCTGAGCAGTTCTTC
>TRBV10-3|TRBJ2-4|.|once
CAISAVDRGAKNIQYF
TGTGCCATCAGTGCCGTCGATAGGGGGGCCAAAAACATTCAGTACTTC
>TRBV6-2/TRBV6-3|TRBJ2-7|TRBD2|many
CASSYGTSSYEQYF
TGTGCCAGCAGTTACGGGACTAGCTCCTACGAGCAGTACTTC
>TRBV18|TRBJ1-2|.|.
CASSPPGGANYGYTF
TGTGCCAGCTCACCCCCCGGGGGAGCTAACTATGGCTACACCTTC
>TRBV12-5|TRBJ2-5|.|.
CASGLSGRRETQYF
TGTGCTAGTGGTTTGTCCGGGAGAAGGGAGACCCAGTACTTC
>TRBV19|TRBJ1-2|TRBD1|.
CASSIGPGTGSRYGYTF
TGTGCCAGTAGTATAGGTCCCGGGACAGGGTCACGCTATGGCTACACCTTC
>TRBV5-1|TRBJ1-6|.|.
CASSQGWGQPSSYNSPLHF
TGCGCCAGCAGCCAGGGTTGGGGGCAGCCGAGCTCCTATAATTCACCCCTCCACTTT
>TRBV7-2|TRBJ2-3|.|.
CASSRVIVDTQYF
TGTGCCAGCAGCCGAGTTATTGTAGATACGCAGTATTTT
>TRBV30|TRBJ1-6|TRBD1|.
CAWSVLLWAGGRDNSPLHF
TGTGCCTGGAGTGTACTCCTGTGGGCAGGGGGGAGAGATAATTCACCCCTCCACTTT
>TRBV6-1|TRBJ2-4|.|.
CASSLTGIAKNIQYF
TGTGCCAGCAGCCTGACAGGAATAGCCAAAAACATTCAGTACTTC
>TRBV28|TRBJ1-2|TRBD1|.
CASSPSDRTYYGYTF
TGTGCCAGCAGCCCCTCGGACAGGACTTACTATGGCTACACCTTC
>TRBV2|TRBJ1-2|TRBD1|.
CASSAGTVDGYTF
TGTGCCAGCAGCGCCGGGACAGTTGATGGCTACACCTTC
>TRBV5-4|TRBJ1-1|.|.
CASSLSPGQPPTEAFF
TGTGCCAGCAGCCTGAGTCCGGGACAACCGCCGACTGAAGCTTTCTTT
>TRBV6-5|TRBJ2-7|.|few
CASSSTSWYEQYF
TGTGCCAGCAGTTCCACTAGTTGGTACGAGCAGTACTTC
>TRBV4-3|TRBJ1-4|.|.
CASSHLQGGIGEKLFF
TGCGCCAGCAGCCATCTACAGGGTGGCATTGGTGAAAAACTGTTTTTT
>TRBV9|TRBJ2-1|TRBD2|many
CASSASGNYNEQFF
TGTGCCAGCAGCGCTAGCGGGAACTACAATGAGCAGTTCTTC
>TRBV19|TRBJ2-5|TRBD1|.
CASRPSETGGGETQYF
TGTGCCAGTAGGCCCTCCGAGACAGGGGGCGGAGAGACCCAGTACTTC
>TRBV28|TRBJ1-5|.|.
CASTVLNQPQHF
TGTGCCAGCACCGTCCTCAATCAGCCCCAGCATTTT
>TRBV4-1|TRBJ1-5|.|.
CASSPLPGGSNQPQHF
TGCGCCAGCAGCCCCCTCCCCGGCGGTAGCAATCAGCCCCAGCATTTT
>TRBV29-1|TRBJ2-2|TRBD2|.
CSAGLVDTGELFF
TGCAGCGCCGGACTAGTTGACACCGGGGAGCTGTTTTTT
>TRBV6-2/TRBV6-3|TRBJ1-1|.|.
CASSYEGWDTEAFF
TGTGCCAGCAGTTACGAGGGCTGGGACACTGAAGCTTTCTTT
>TRBV4-2|TRBJ2-5|.|.
CASSQDWRETQYF
TGTGCCAGCAGCCAAGACTGGCGGGAGACCCAGTACTTC
>TRBV29-1|TRBJ1-2|TRBD1|.
CSVGTGGYGYTF
TGCAGCGTCGGGACAGGGGGGTATGGCTACACCTTC
>TRBV2|TRBJ1-6|.|.
CASSGGEGSSRSPLHF
TGTGCCAGCAGTGGCGGTGAGGGAAGTTCTCGGTCACCCCTCCACTTT
>TRBV4-1|TRBJ1-2|.|.
CASSQDRANYGYTF
TGCGCCAGCAGCCAAGACAGGGCTAACTATGGCTACACCTTC
>TRBV6-4|TRBJ2-1|TRBD2|.
CASRPGLAKDNEQFF
TGTGCCAGCAGACCCGGACTAGCGAAGGACAATGAGCAGTTCTTC
>TRBV28|TRBJ2-3|.|.
CASSRARVGGTDTQYF
TGTGCCAGCAGCCGCGCGCGGGTAGGCGGCACAGATACGCAGTATTTT
>TRBV7-9|TRBJ2-7|TRBD2|.
CASTLPELAGQLQYF
TGTGCCAGCACCCTACCAGAGCTAGCGGGCCAGCTCCAGTACTTC